The 29 T cell receptor beta chains in this list originate from one sample, sequenced in a study of shared clonotypes between healthy human individuals. Naive-designated CD8 cells lacked CD45RO, were positively enriched for CCR7, and omitted terminally differentiated effector memory CD45RA+ cells. Produced via immunoSEQ multiplex PCR; TCRdb's table is partial and in-frame only. The sample holds hundreds of thousands of clones, roughly 95% seen once. Sequenced sample: naive CD8+ T cells sorted from blood. The receptors were sampled from a woman between 25 and 40 years old in good health.

The chain uses TRBV7-9 and TRBJ2-1; no firm D call. Germline loops: CDR1 SEHNR, CDR2 FQNEAQ (reference sequence). Trimming pared 5 bases from V and 7 bases from J, leaving 24 bases between. The CDR3 has 17 residues. CDR3 sequence reads: CASSPPRLGESLNEQFF. In DNA, the CDR3 is TGTGCCAGCAGCCCCCCCCGACTGGGCGAGTCTTTGAATGAGCAGTTCTTC. Full variable domain (rest looked up from reference TRBV7-9 and TRBJ2-1): DTGVSQNPRHKITKRGQNVTFRCDPISEHNRLYWYRQTLGQGPEFLTYFQNEAQLEKSRLLSDRFSAERPKGSFSTLEIQRTEQGDSAMYLCASSPPRLGESLNEQFFGPGTRLTVL.

This rearrangement joins TRBV28 to TRBJ1-5, with D maybe TRBD1 (5 bases). Per the germline V gene, CDR1 is MDHEN and CDR2 is SYDVKM. V dropped 7 bases and J dropped 5 bases, with 27 bases sitting between them. This CDR3 contains 18 residues. The CDR3 region has the DNA TGTGCCAGCACTGCTACAGCGGGGGACGCCTATTGGGATCAGCCCCAGCATTTT. As protein: CASTATAGDAYWDQPQHF.

On this clone: The sample contains more than one DNA sequence encoding this CDR3. The chain carries TRBV10-2 and TRBJ2-7; D is tentatively TRBD1 or TRBD2 (5 bases each). The V and J ends lost 8 bases and 0 bases respectively, with 8 bases between them. The CDR3 is made up of 12 amino acids. Germline V CDR1 and CDR2: WSHSY, SAAADI. DNA of the CDR3: TGCGCCAGCTCAGGGAGCTCCTACGAGCAGTACTTC. As protein: CASSGSSYEQYF.

This chain uses TRBV19 with TRBJ2-2, with D uncertain. With 8 bases removed from V and 6 bases from J, the gap between germline ends came to 7 bases. The CDR3 is 11 residues long. Germline V gene lookup returns CDR1 LNHDA and CDR2 SQIVND (reference sequence). This CDR3 is CASERSGELFF. The CDR3 DNA reads as TGTGCCAGTGAAAGGTCCGGGGAGCTGTTTTTT.

The chain is built from TRBV11-2 and TRBJ1-2; the D gene is possibly TRBD1 (5 bases). The CDR3 runs to 14 residues. Deletions cut 4 bases from V and 0 bases from J, with 9 bases between. Germline loops: CDR1 SGHAT, CDR2 FQNNGV. The CDR3 sequence: CASSSQGTNYGYTF. DNA for the CDR3: TGTGCCAGCAGCTCCCAGGGAACTAACTATGGCTACACCTTC.

This chain uses TRBV5-1 with TRBJ2-1; D perhaps matches TRBD2 (5 bases). This CDR3 spans 14 amino acids. From germline, CDR1 is SGHRS and CDR2 YFSETQ. With 0 bases removed from V and 9 bases from J, the gap between germline ends came to 13 bases. The CDR3, as DNA: TGCGCCAGCAGCTTGGGAGGGCAATTTAGTGAGCAGTTCTTC. Translated: CASSLGGQFSEQFF.

The chain employs TRBV23-1 and TRBJ1-5, with a tentative D call TRBD1 (6 bases). TRBV23-1 falls under the ORF class, with uncertain function. Trimming took off 5 bases at V and 5 bases at J, with 10 bases between the two ends. The CDR3 sequence is 13 residues long. For the CDR3, the DNA is TGCGCCAGCAGTGGTTACAGGGATCAGCCCCAGCATTTT. Protein product: CASSGYRDQPQHF.

The chain carries TRBV7-9 and TRBJ1-1, with D tentatively TRBD1 (5 bases). Germline lookup yields CDR1 SEHNR and CDR2 FQNEAQ (reference sequence). Trimming took off 5 bases at V and 6 bases at J, with 22 bases between the two ends. There are 16 residues in the CDR3. This CDR3 is CASSLGYGRARSEAFF. The CDR3 DNA reads TGTGCCAGCAGCCTAGGGTATGGCAGGGCGCGATCTGAAGCTTTCTTT.

J is TRBJ2-3 and V is TRBV5-1, with 10 nucleotides matching TRBD2. The CDR3 has 17 residues. The V gene's germline CDR1 is SGHRS and CDR2 YFSETQ. With V trimmed by 3 bases and J by 3 bases, 10 bases remained unmatched. CDR3 amino acids: CASSSGLAGVVTDTQYF. DNA of the CDR3: TGCGCCAGCAGCTCGGGCCTAGCGGGAGTTGTAACAGATACGCAGTATTTT.

V and J are TRBV7-2 and TRBJ2-2; 12 nucleotides agree with TRBD2. This CDR3 is built from 18 residues. Losses at the gene ends were 5 bases for V and 5 bases for J; bases not matched to a gene: 12. Germline lookup yields CDR1 SGHTA and CDR2 FQGNSA. Here the CDR3 reads CASSPGLAGQEGTGELFF. The CDR3 nucleotides are TGTGCCAGCAGCCCGGGACTAGCGGGTCAAGAGGGGACCGGGGAGCTGTTTTTT.

The rearrangement uses TRBV5-6 and TRBJ2-1, with 7 bases identical to TRBD2. V was pared by 0 bases and J by 6 bases, with 6 bases of the junction left unmatched. This CDR3 is 15 amino acids long. Germline loops: CDR1 SGHDT, CDR2 YYEEEE. The DNA for the CDR3 is TGTGCCAGCAGCTTGGGGGAGGGCCCCCTCAATGAGCAGTTCTTC. This codes for CASSLGEGPLNEQFF.

The chain uses TRBV28 and TRBJ2-2; D possibly uses TRBD1 or TRBD2 (5 bases each). CDR3 length equals 17 residues. Trimming pared 6 bases from V and 6 bases from J, leaving 23 bases between. Germline V gene sequence: CDR1 MDHEN, CDR2 SYDVKM. DNA for the CDR3: TGTGCCAGCAGCGATGGGGACGCGCGGGTTCACTCCGGGGAGCTGTTTTTT. The encoded protein is CASSDGDARVHSGELFF.

For this clone: The same CDR3 is also encoded by other DNA sequences in this sample. This chain uses TRBV28 with TRBJ2-7; 8 bases are a match to TRBD1. The V gene's germline CDR1 is MDHEN and CDR2 SYDVKM. The junction had 3 bases not matched to a gene; V was cut back by 3 bases and J by 2 bases. This CDR3 is built from 14 residues. The DNA of the CDR3 is TGTGCCAGCAGTTTGGGGACAGGCCCCTACGAGCAGTACTTC. This gives the protein CASSLGTGPYEQYF.

The chain is built from TRBV2 and TRBJ1-1, with 7 bases that match TRBD1. The CDR3 covers 17 residues. Per the germline V gene, CDR1 is SNHLY and CDR2 is FYNNEI. With V trimmed by 0 bases and J by 1 base, 8 bases remained unmatched. CDR3 DNA: TGTGCCAGCAGTGAAGCACCTCGGACAGGTTCGAACACTGAAGCTTTCTTT. Its protein product is CASSEAPRTGSNTEAFF.

This clone was counted once. Other DNA sequences from this sample encode an identical CDR3 as well. The J gene is TRBJ2-7, the V gene TRBV28; 11 bases agree with TRBD2. The CDR3 has 15 residues. The V segment lost 1 base and the J segment 2 bases; nucleotides outside the gene matches: 1. The germline V gene encodes CDR1 MDHEN and CDR2 SYDVKM. CDR3 loop: CASSLLAGGPYEQYF. As DNA, the CDR3 is TGTGCCAGCAGTTTATTAGCGGGAGGGCCCTACGAGCAGTACTTC.

As regards this clone: One end of the junction fails to match germline, which may point to a read error. Other DNA sequences within the sample encode an identical CDR3. The chain recombines TRBV4-1 with TRBJ2-7; TRBD1 or TRBD2 may be the D gene (6 bases each). Germline lookup yields CDR1 MGHRA and CDR2 YSYEKL. The CDR3 has 14 residues. CDR3 region: CASSQGKGGYEQYF. In nucleotides, the CDR3 is TGCGCCAGCAGCCAAGGGAAGGGGGGCTACGAGCAATACTTC.

This chain joins TRBV2 and TRBJ2-1; no clear D gene. V was clipped by 1 base and J by 6 bases, with 10 bases between them. CDR1 is SNHLY, CDR2 FYNNEI, per germline. The CDR3 extends over 14 amino acids. The CDR3 is CASSEGQGSNEQFF. In DNA, the CDR3 is TGTGCCAGCAGTGAAGGTCAAGGAAGCAATGAGCAGTTCTTC.

Here the CDR3 reads CATSSGLAGEVYEQYF. The DNA for the CDR3 is TGTGCCACCAGCAGTGGACTAGCGGGAGAGGTTTACGAGCAGTACTTC. The J gene is TRBJ2-7, the V gene TRBV15, with 13 positions matching TRBD2. The CDR3 runs 16 residues. Losses at the gene ends were 3 bases for V and 4 bases for J; bases not matched to a gene: 6. CDR1 LNHNV and CDR2 YYDKDF come from the germline V gene (reference sequence).

This clone was counted once. The chain joins TRBV6-5 to TRBJ2-3; 14 bases line up with TRBD2. J was trimmed by 6 bases and V by 5 bases; bases with no gene match: 4. The V gene's germline CDR1 is MNHEY and CDR2 SVGAGI. This CDR3 comprises 15 residues. CDR3 sequence (DNA): TGTGCCAGCAGTCCCGGGACTAGCGGGAGCGATACGCAGTATTTT. Encoded protein: CASSPGTSGSDTQYF.

V usage is TRBV27 and J usage is TRBJ1-5; D perhaps matches TRBD1 (5 bases). The ends were cut back, 0 bases at V and 7 bases at J, with 7 bases in the middle. Germline loops: CDR1 MNHEY, CDR2 SMNVEV (reference sequence). This CDR3 has 13 amino acids. The CDR3 DNA follows: TGTGCCAGCAGTTTATCAGGGGACCAGCCCCAGCATTTT. Its protein is CASSLSGDQPQHF.

This chain connects TRBV7-6 to TRBJ2-3; TRBD1 is a possible D gene (5 bases). V lost 5 bases and J 2 bases, leaving 11 bases between the germline ends. CDR1 and CDR2 (germline): SGHVS, FNYEAQ. The CDR3 has 14 amino acids. This CDR3 reads CASSPRQSTDTQYF. The CDR3, as DNA: TGTGCCAGCAGCCCCCGACAGTCCACAGATACGCAGTATTTT.

The genes are TRBV28 and TRBJ2-7, with D maybe TRBD1 (6 bases). The CDR3 is made up of 14 amino acids. The germline V and J ends were trimmed by 3 bases and 2 bases, with 11 bases remaining between them. Germline V gives CDR1 MDHEN, CDR2 SYDVKM. CDR3 coding DNA: TGTGCCAGCAGTTTCCGGGACAATCCCTACGAGCAGTACTTC. Translation gives CASSFRDNPYEQYF.

The chain is built from TRBV28 and TRBJ2-7; 8 nucleotides match TRBD2. The CDR3 covers 13 residues. From germline, CDR1 is MDHEN and CDR2 SYDVKM. Trimming took 3 bases from V and 5 from J; bases not matched to a gene: 3. DNA for the CDR3: TGTGCCAGCAGTTTCGGGGGGGATCACGAGCAGTACTTC. It translates to CASSFGGDHEQYF.

This clone was recorded once. This sequence joins TRBV29-1 and TRBJ2-2; 8 nucleotides line up with TRBD2. The CDR3 is 15 residues long. Germline CDR1 is SQVTM and CDR2 is ANQGSEA. J was trimmed by 6 bases and V by 4 bases; bases with no gene match: 10. The CDR3 region has the DNA TGCAGCGTTGCGACGACTAGCGTATTTCCCGGGGAGCTGTTTTTT. Encoded protein: CSVATTSVFPGELFF.

CDR3: CASSLSDGLVEQFF. DNA for the CDR3: TGTGCCAGCAGTTTAAGTGACGGGTTGGTTGAGCAGTTCTTC. The chain couples TRBV27 to TRBJ2-1; unclear D gene. The germline CDR1 and CDR2 sequences are MNHEY and SMNVEV (reference sequence). Trimming removed 2 bases at V and 9 bases at J, with 14 bases between. The CDR3 has 14 residues.

The V and J genes are TRBV7-9 and TRBJ2-4; no definite D call. The V gene lost 0 bases and the J gene lost 0 bases, with 15 bases spanning the gap. Germline V CDR1 and CDR2: SEHNR, FQNEAQ (reference sequence). The CDR3 is 18 residues long. The CDR3 DNA reads TGTGCCAGCAGCTTAGCGTTCGGAACAGACCTAGCCAAAAACATTCAGTACTTC. Its protein product is CASSLAFGTDLAKNIQYF.

This chain joins TRBV4-1 and TRBJ2-7; 7 bases align to TRBD2. The length of the CDR3 is 16 residues. The trim removed 0 bases at V and 1 base at J, leaving 6 bases unmatched. Germline CDR1 reads MGHRA; CDR2 reads YSYEKL. The CDR3 bases are TGCGCCAGCAGCCAAGAGAGCGGGGAGGCTTCCTACGAGCAGTACTTC. This gives the protein CASSQESGEASYEQYF.

The rearrangement links TRBV28 to TRBJ2-7; 12 bases match TRBD2. Trimming cost V 5 bases and J 2 bases; bases outside gene matches: 4. The germline V gene encodes CDR1 MDHEN and CDR2 SYDVKM. The CDR3 contains 15 residues. CDR3 region: CASSELAGGTYEQYF. The DNA of the CDR3 is TGTGCCAGCAGTGAACTAGCGGGAGGCACCTACGAGCAGTACTTC.

DNA of the CDR3: TGTGCCAGCAGCTTAACTGGGGGACTAGCGATAGATACGCAGTATTTT. Its translation is CASSLTGGLAIDTQYF. This chain uses TRBV7-3 with TRBJ2-3; TRBD2 matches at 10 bases. CDR1 is SGHTA, CDR2 FQGTGA, per germline. The trim removed 0 bases at V and 5 bases at J, leaving 5 bases unmatched. The CDR3 loop spans 16 amino acids.